The entry below gives a single T cell receptor beta chain sequence along with its context. This clone's antigen is unknown. The record has no base qualities; no much larger clone is one base away. At the junction V is shortened by 6 bases and J by 6 bases; bases outside the gene matches: 7. Its CDR3 holds 14 amino acids, cysteine through phenylalanine. Left in the record is the CDR3 DNA by itself, 42 bases read in frame from the first base. The germline V gene (reference sequence) provides CDR1 MNHEY and CDR2 SMNVEV. This entry belongs to a study of spatial heterogeneity in lung cancer (dated by TCRdb to the late 2010s). The study in broad terms: Samples were obtained from 72 patients with early-stage, untreated non-small cell lung cancer from the lung TRACERx cohort. TCR alpha and beta repertoires were quantitatively compared across multiple tumor regions, matched nontumor lung and blood in non-small cell lung cancer. At surgery, both alpha and beta chains were TCR-sequenced in 200 to 250 tumor regions, roughly 64 matched nontumor lung samples and some 58 PBMC samples. In the raw uncorrected reads, each unique combination of TCR and UMI appeared more than ten times on average. Follow-up PBMC samples were sequenced whenever available, with the median time to follow-up being about two years after resection. The study linked features of the TCR repertoire to counts of nonsynonymous mutations, which were determined by whole-exome sequencing of tumor tissue. More beta-chain than alpha-chain transcripts were consistently detected, likely reflecting higher beta-chain transcript abundance.

Receptor amplification or capture employed 5' RACE. Sequencer: NextSeq 500. The TCR library protocol attached a unique molecular identifier to each TCR cDNA molecule to allow correction of PCR and sequencing errors. Concerning the study's data processing: TCR identification, UMI-based error correction and CDR3 extraction were all carried out with Decombinator tools. Expanded TCRs were defined as those above a frequency of 2 per 1,000, corresponding to the top 1% of the tumor frequency distribution. Renyi diversity was computed with the R vegan package after each repertoire had been subsampled 100 times to 5,000 TCRs. CDR3 similarity networks were built from amino acid triplet string-kernel similarity, with CDR3s being connected when pairwise similarity was above 0.82. TCRdb trimmed public reads at Q25 via fastp, called clones via MiXCR and kept in-frame beta chains. Here each entry gathers all rows of one CDR3 protein and keeps the most common genes and DNA. Clone size and V and J calls follow TCRdb, not the original study. Within this sample are some 120,000 distinct CDR3 sequences, with about 12% of them counted one time only. Of the sample, 16% falls within the top ten clones.

What the study reported, not specific to this receptor: Only 14 patients were included in comparisons of baseline and follow-up blood repertoires. Ubiquitous expanded tumor TCRs were found in blood more often at tumor resection than at routine follow-up. Confirming at a functional level the hypothesis that regional TCRs recognize regional mutations was considered to require additional single-cell paired TCR alpha and beta sequencing.

The sample's time point label, decoded: blood at routine non-recurrence follow-up after resection. Whole RNA extracted from tumor and nontumor lung tissue, or from cryopreserved PBMC samples, was used for TCR sequencing without cell sorting. Only patients with enough RNA available from two or more tumor regions were chosen for TCR sequencing. The chain links TRBV27 with TRBJ2-3, with 9 bases in between that match TRBD1. The specimen comprised PBMCs, sampled at follow-up. The receptor was isolated from a male donor with early-stage non-small cell lung cancer. The CDR3 protein sequence reads: CASRRQGGIDTQYF. The nucleotide sequence reads TGTGCCAGCAGAAGACAGGGGGGGATCGATACGCAGTATTTT.